This passage covers 8 T cell receptor beta chains from one sample sequenced in a study of blood T cell repertoires in COVID-19. Sequenced by immunoSEQ multiplex PCR; TCRdb stores in-frame clones only, minus some. The table has some 110,000 clones, 71% seen once. The sequenced material came from peripheral blood. These TCRs come from a human donor with acute or convalescent COVID-19. The donor label of this sample is uncertain.

The sample holds a few counts of this clone. This rearrangement joins TRBV2 to TRBJ2-2, with 8 bases that match TRBD2. CDR1 and CDR2 from the germline V gene are SNHLY and FYNNEI. V dropped 4 bases and J dropped 0; count of bases not matched to a gene: 10. CDR3 length equals 18 residues. For the CDR3, the DNA is TGTGCCAGCAGTGGGGCTTATTCGGGGGGGCCGAACACCGGGGAGCTGTTTTTT. Translation gives CASSGAYSGGPNTGELFF.

The CDR3 region is CAWTQGSNYGYTF. Here the CDR3 DNA reads TGTGCCTGGACTCAGGGTTCTAACTATGGCTACACCTTC. The gene calls are TRBV30 and TRBJ1-2; D might be TRBD1 (5 bases). CDR1 and CDR2 from the germline V gene are GTSNPN and SVGIG (reference sequence). With 4 bases removed from V and 0 bases from J, the gap between germline ends came to 9 bases. This CDR3 has 13 amino acids.

This chain's CDR3 is CASSPLERNTEAFF. The CDR3 DNA reads as TGTGCCAGCTCACCACTGGAGCGGAACACTGAAGCTTTCTTT. V gene TRBV18 combines with J gene TRBJ1-1, with D unresolved. There are 14 residues in the CDR3. Germline V gives CDR1 KGHSH, CDR2 LQKENI. Between the trimmed V and J ends, which lost 1 base and 1 base, there was a span of 7 bases.

The J gene is TRBJ1-5, the V gene TRBV10-3; D may be TRBD1 (6 bases). Germline V gene lookup returns CDR1 ENHRY and CDR2 SYGVKD. The V gene lost 6 bases and the J gene lost 4 bases, with 10 bases spanning the gap. This CDR3 is built from 13 residues. CDR3 sequence: CAIRQGLNQPQHF. The CDR3 DNA reads TGTGCCATCAGGCAGGGGCTTAATCAGCCCCAGCATTTT.

The chain recombines TRBV29-1 with TRBJ1-5; 10 nucleotides match TRBD1. V lost 7 bases to trimming and J lost 3 bases; unmatched junction nucleotides: 6. The germline CDR1 and CDR2 sequences are SQVTM and ANQGSEA. The CDR3 is made up of 14 amino acids. CDR3 sequence reads: CSARQGAFNQPQHF. CDR3 nucleotides: TGCAGCGCTAGACAGGGGGCCTTCAATCAGCCCCAGCATTTT.

This clone was detected many times. The gene calls are TRBV27 and TRBJ1-5; D is perhaps TRBD1 (5 bases). Germline V gene sequence: CDR1 MNHEY, CDR2 SMNVEV (reference sequence). V was clipped by 6 bases and J by 5 bases, with 14 bases between them. This CDR3 comprises 14 residues. The CDR3 spells CASRLWAGDQPQHF. The DNA of the CDR3 is TGTGCCAGCAGGCTTTGGGCGGGGGATCAGCCCCAGCATTTT.

The chain combines TRBV18 with TRBJ2-7; 8 nucleotides match TRBD1. This CDR3 spans 14 amino acids. Per the germline V gene, CDR1 is KGHSH and CDR2 is LQKENI. Losses at the gene ends were 5 bases for V and 2 bases for J; bases not matched to a gene: 5. The CDR3: CASSAGQGAYEQYV. The CDR3 DNA is TGTGCCAGCTCAGCTGGACAGGGCGCCTACGAGCAGTACGTC.

The chain joins TRBV5-1 to TRBJ1-3; 8 bases map to TRBD1. From germline, CDR1 is SGHRS and CDR2 YFSETQ. V was clipped by 5 bases and J by 0 bases; unmatched bases: 4. This CDR3 is 15 amino acids long. The CDR3 DNA reads TGCGCCAGCAGTCGGGACAGGTCCTCTGGAAACACCATATATTTT. Its translation: CASSRDRSSGNTIYF.